Presented here are 30 T cell receptor beta chains from one specimen sequenced in a study of T cells in Graves' hyperthyroidism and ophthalmopathy. Amplification targeted TCR beta CDR3 regions from RNA transcripts. With the HTBI primer set, the TCR CDR3 went through a first round of RT-PCR. One entry per CDR3 protein results from TCRdb running MiXCR on the multiplex PCR reads. Of about 640,000 distinct CDR3 sequences detected, around 20% appear once; the ten largest clones hold over 30%. Sequencing was done on a sample of blood. These receptors all stem from a man younger than 45 with Graves' ophthalmopathy.

This clonotype was seen repeatedly, ten times or more. This chain connects TRBV20-1 to TRBJ2-7; perhaps D is TRBD1 or TRBD2 (5 bases each). Looked up from germline, CDR1 is DFQATT and CDR2 is SNEGSKA (reference sequence). The V end lost 5 bases, the J end lost 0 bases, and 14 bases lay between the germline ends. The CDR3 is made up of 14 amino acids. The CDR3 reads CSASLGTDSYEQYF. CDR3 bases: TGCAGTGCTTCCCTGGGGACGGACTCCTACGAGCAGTACTTC.

This clonotype was counted many times. CDR3 nucleotides: TGTGCCAGCAGCCAATGGAAGACGGGGCAGCCCCAGCATTTT. It translates to CASSQWKTGQPQHF. The V and J genes are TRBV4-2 and TRBJ1-5; D call uncertain. V lost 2 bases and J lost 7, with 12 bases in between. Germline V gene lookup returns CDR1 LGHNA and CDR2 YNFKEQ. This CDR3 is built from 14 residues.

This clonotype was observed many times. At one of its ends the junction is not consistent with the germline gene, which may arise from a read error. V and J are TRBV4-1 and TRBJ2-7, with a weak D call TRBD1 (5 bases). Germline V gene data show CDR1 as MGHRA and CDR2 as YSYEKL. The CDR3 runs to 14 residues. The CDR3 protein is CASRQVGRQGEQYF. As DNA, the CDR3 is TGCGCCAGCAGGCAAGTAGGTCGGCAGGGAGAGCAGTACTTC.

This clonotype was seen repeatedly, ten times or more. This chain connects TRBV11-2 to TRBJ2-7; 9 nucleotides line up with TRBD1. CDR1 and CDR2 from the germline V gene are SGHAT and FQNNGV. The CDR3 extends over 15 amino acids. The J segment lost 2 bases and the V segment lost 5 bases, leaving 7 bases of the junction unmatched. The DNA of the CDR3 is TGTGCCAGCAGCCCCCGGACAGGGGATACCTACGAGCAGTACTTC. Its protein product is CASSPRTGDTYEQYF.

This clonotype was recorded at least ten times. This chain connects TRBV2 to TRBJ2-5; 7 bases agree with TRBD2. CDR1 and CDR2 from the germline V gene are SNHLY and FYNNEI. This CDR3 has 15 residues. Trimming cost V 6 bases and J 1 base; bases outside gene matches: 8. This chain's CDR3 is CASRGQRGSQETQYF. The CDR3 coding sequence is TGTGCCAGCAGGGGCCAGCGGGGATCCCAAGAGACCCAGTACTTC. The full variable domain, completed using reference TRBV2 and TRBJ2-5, is EPEVTQTPSHQVTQMGQEVILRCVPISNHLYFYWYRQILGQKVEFLVSFYNNEISEKSEIFDDQFSVERPDGSNFTLKIRSTKLEDSAMYFCASRGQRGSQETQYFGPGTRLLVL.

This clonotype has a handful of counts. The V gene is TRBV6-1, the J gene TRBJ1-1; no firm D call. The CDR3 runs 14 residues. Trimming removed 7 bases from V and 0 bases from J, with 12 bases in between. Germline CDR1 is MNHNS and CDR2 is SASEGT. The CDR3: CASTLLGLNTEAFF. As DNA, the CDR3 is TGTGCCAGCACCCTTTTAGGACTGAACACTGAAGCTTTCTTT.

This clonotype was counted ten times or more. The chain employs TRBV7-2 and TRBJ2-1, with D perhaps matching TRBD2 (6 bases). The CDR3 totals 14 residues. Trimming shortened V by 5 bases and J by 0 bases, and 8 bases separated the two germline ends. Germline V gives CDR1 SGHTA, CDR2 FQGNSA. The CDR3: CASSETSSYNEQFF. Here the CDR3 DNA reads TGTGCCAGCAGCGAGACTAGCTCCTACAATGAGCAGTTCTTC.

In the case of this clonotype: An end of the junction differs from the germline gene, which may be a read error. CDR3 nucleotide sequence: TGTGCCACCAAAAATCCAGGAGTTCAAGGGACCCAGTACTTC. Residues: CATKNPGVQGTQYF. This chain joins TRBV28 and TRBJ2-5, with D unresolved. From germline, CDR1 is MDHEN and CDR2 SYDVKM. The CDR3 has 14 amino acids.

This clonotype turned up a few times. The chain employs TRBV6-1 and TRBJ2-1; TRBD2 agrees at 14 bases. The CDR3 is 17 amino acids. The V and J ends lost 8 bases and 1 base, in that order; junction bases with no gene match: 7. Looked up from germline, CDR1 is MNHNS and CDR2 is SASEGT. CDR3 bases: TGTGCCAGCGGCGGGACTAGCGGGAGATCGTCCTACAATGAGCAGTTCTTC. This sequence encodes CASGGTSGRSSYNEQFF.

Ten or more counts support this clonotype. CDR3 region: CASREAEAFF. Written as DNA, the CDR3 is TGTGCCTCCAGGGAAGCTGAAGCTTTCTTT. The chain is built from TRBV30 and TRBJ1-1, with a possible D match to TRBD1 (5 bases). CDR3 length: 10 residues. V was pared by 7 bases and J by 6 bases, with 9 bases between. CDR1 is GTSNPN and CDR2 is SVGIG in the germline V gene (reference sequence).

The genes are TRBV28 and TRBJ1-1, with D tentatively TRBD1 (6 bases). V was pared by 3 bases and J by 3 bases, with 26 bases between. The CDR3 covers 19 residues. CDR1 and CDR2 (germline): MDHEN, SYDVKM. The CDR3 DNA follows: TGTGCCAGCAGTTTTGGATTTCGGCAAGGGGGTGGGTTATACACTGAAGCTTTCTTT. It codes for CASSFGFRQGGGLYTEAFF.

This clonotype was counted at least ten times. The chain recombines TRBV28 with TRBJ2-7, with 7 positions matching TRBD1. This CDR3 is 16 amino acids long. Germline V gene sequence: CDR1 MDHEN, CDR2 SYDVKM. V was pared by 3 bases and J by 3 bases, with 11 bases of the junction left unmatched. The CDR3 reads CASSLDSPRQGYEQYF. CDR3 DNA sequence: TGTGCCAGCAGTTTGGACAGCCCGAGACAGGGCTACGAGCAGTACTTC.

This clonotype occurred a few times. V usage is TRBV5-1 and J usage is TRBJ2-5, with 9 bases identical to TRBD1. Germline V CDR1 and CDR2: SGHRS, YFSETQ. The CDR3 loop spans 13 amino acids. Unmatched junction bases numbered 3, after V lost 4 bases and J lost 5 bases. The CDR3 DNA is TGCGCCAGCAGCCACGGACAGGGGGAGACCCAGTACTTC. Protein sequence: CASSHGQGETQYF.

J is TRBJ1-2 and V is TRBV6-5; D gene unclear. The CDR3 contains 13 residues. Germline V gene sequence: CDR1 MNHEY, CDR2 SVGAGI. Trimming pared 2 bases from V and 5 bases from J, leaving 9 bases between. The CDR3 coding sequence is TGTGCCAGCAGTTACACGTCGGGATATGGCTACACCTTC. Translated: CASSYTSGYGYTF.

This clonotype has at least ten counts. V usage is TRBV2 and J usage is TRBJ2-2, with 11 positions matching TRBD2. The ends lost 4 bases at V and 6 bases at J; junction bases unmatched: 4. In germline, CDR1 is SNHLY, CDR2 FYNNEI. This CDR3 region has 15 residues. CDR3 coding DNA: TGTGCCAGCAGTGCCACTAGCGGGAGTCCCGGGGAGCTGTTTTTT. The encoded protein is CASSATSGSPGELFF.

This clonotype was seen many times. The chain couples TRBV3-1 to TRBJ2-3; D gene unclear. V was clipped by 1 base and J by 3 bases, with 11 bases between them. The CDR3 consists of 15 residues. Germline V gene data show CDR1 as LGHDT and CDR2 as YNNKEL (reference sequence). For the CDR3, the DNA is TGTGCCAGCAGCCAAGGACAAGCGTCGACAGATACGCAGTATTTT. The encoded protein is CASSQGQASTDTQYF.

This clonotype was seen a handful of times. The chain joins TRBV11-2 to TRBJ2-2; D unclear. Germline V CDR1 and CDR2: SGHAT, FQNNGV. The V and J ends lost 0 bases and 5 bases respectively, with 7 bases between them. This CDR3 spans 14 amino acids. The CDR3 bases are TGTGCCAGCAGCTTAGAGAGAAGAACCGGGGAGCTGTTTTTT. This gives the protein CASSLERRTGELFF.

CDR3 region: CAISELGEGAYEQYF. The CDR3 DNA is TGTGCCATCAGTGAGTTAGGGGAAGGGGCCTACGAGCAGTACTTC. The chain recombines TRBV10-3 with TRBJ2-7; tentatively, D is TRBD1 (5 bases). The length of the CDR3 is 15 residues. Germline lookup yields CDR1 ENHRY and CDR2 SYGVKD. V dropped 1 base and J dropped 2 bases, with 12 bases sitting between them.

V gene TRBV24-1 combines with J gene TRBJ2-3; 14 bases match TRBD2. This CDR3 comprises 17 residues. After removal of 7 bases from V and 8 bases from J, the junction contained 13 bases not matched to a gene. Looked up from germline, CDR1 is KGHDR and CDR2 is SFDVKD. The CDR3 DNA is TGTGCCACCAGCTTCCCGGGACTAGCGGGAGAAGGGGGTACGCAGTATTTT. Protein: CATSFPGLAGEGGTQYF.

J is TRBJ2-6 and V is TRBV4-1; 8 nucleotides align to TRBD1. Per the germline V gene, CDR1 is MGHRA and CDR2 is YSYEKL. The CDR3 spans 19 residues. With V trimmed by 3 bases and J by 0 bases, 10 bases remained unmatched. CDR3 DNA: TGCGCCAGCAGCCAGAGCCCAGGGGGCTATAACTCTGGGGCCAACGTCCTGACTTTC. Amino acids: CASSQSPGGYNSGANVLTF.

This clonotype occurred a few times. The chain carries TRBV4-1 and TRBJ2-2; a weak D match, TRBD1 (5 bases). The germline V gene encodes CDR1 MGHRA and CDR2 YSYEKL. The CDR3 has 17 residues. V was clipped by 2 bases and J by 7 bases, with 20 bases between them. The CDR3 DNA reads as TGCGCCAGCAGCCAACACCCTGGACAAGGGGCGGTCGGGGAGCTGTTTTTT. This codes for CASSQHPGQGAVGELFF.

V is TRBV6-1 and J is TRBJ1-2; D unresolved. This CDR3 region has 15 residues. Trimming cost V 6 bases and J 3 bases, with 17 bases left between them. The germline V gene has CDR1 MNHNS and CDR2 SASEGT. CDR3 in DNA: TGTGCCAGCAGCCAGGCTCGAGGGTTAGACTATGGCTACACCTTC. Amino acid sequence: CASSQARGLDYGYTF.

This clonotype occurred many times. The chain joins TRBV5-1 to TRBJ2-3, with 10 bases matching TRBD2. The V segment lost 0 bases and the J segment 5 bases; nucleotides outside the gene matches: 9. CDR1 SGHRS and CDR2 YFSETQ come from the germline V gene. The CDR3 sequence is 17 residues long. The CDR3 DNA reads TGCGCCAGCAGCTTGGCACTATCTAGCGGGAGTGGAGATACGCAGTATTTT. Its translation is CASSLALSSGSGDTQYF.

This clonotype was counted many times. In nucleotides, the CDR3 is TGTGCCAGCAGCCCAAGAGGAGGGTACAAAAACATTCAGTACTTC. This translates into CASSPRGGYKNIQYF. This rearrangement joins TRBV7-2 to TRBJ2-4, with D possibly being TRBD2 (6 bases). The V end lost 5 bases, the J end lost 3 bases, and 14 bases lay between the germline ends. The germline V gene has CDR1 SGHTA and CDR2 FQGNSA. CDR3 size: 15 residues.

The gene calls are TRBV6-1 and TRBJ2-4; TRBD1 aligns across 11 bases. Germline CDR1 MNHNS, CDR2 SASEGT. This CDR3 spans 14 amino acids. The ends lost 6 bases at V and 6 bases at J; junction bases unmatched: 4. Written as DNA, the CDR3 is TGTGCCAGCAGCAAGGGGACAGGGGGAAACATTCAGTACTTC. Its translation is CASSKGTGGNIQYF.

The chain uses TRBV20-1 and TRBJ2-3; D remains unclear. The germline V gene encodes CDR1 DFQATT and CDR2 SNEGSKA (reference sequence). The CDR3 runs 16 residues. The V end was cut by 0 bases, the J end by 6 bases, with 19 bases between. CDR3 sequence reads: CSARDPTGAAQDTQYF. DNA of the CDR3: TGCAGTGCTAGAGATCCCACTGGTGCGGCCCAGGATACGCAGTATTTT.

The rearrangement uses TRBV19 and TRBJ2-1, with D tentatively TRBD1 (7 bases). The length of the CDR3 is 15 residues. Germline V gene data show CDR1 as LNHDA and CDR2 as SQIVND (reference sequence). Trimming took 3 bases from V and 6 from J, leaving 15 bases between them. CDR3 residues: CASSMEGARSNEQFF. As DNA, the CDR3 is TGTGCCAGTAGTATGGAGGGGGCCCGAAGCAATGAGCAGTTCTTC.

This clonotype was found many times. This chain joins TRBV29-1 and TRBJ1-1, with TRBD1 matching 7 bases. This CDR3 is built from 12 residues. The germline CDR1 and CDR2 sequences are SQVTM and ANQGSEA. V lost 4 bases, J lost 5 bases, and 4 bases stayed unmatched. The CDR3 here is CSVGQGGTEAFF. In nucleotides, the CDR3 is TGCAGCGTTGGCCAGGGGGGGACTGAAGCTTTCTTT.

This clonotype was counted between two and nine times. The chain employs TRBV12-5 and TRBJ2-1; 10 positions match TRBD1. The CDR3 covers 14 residues. V dropped 2 bases and J dropped 8; count of bases not matched to a gene: 3. Germline V lookup: CDR1 LGHNT, CDR2 FRNRAP. The CDR3 bases are TGTGCTAGTGGTTTGTCCGGGACAGGGGATGAGCAGTTCTTC. Translating it yields CASGLSGTGDEQFF. Combining the CDR3 with reference TRBV12-5 and TRBJ2-1 gives the whole variable domain DARVTQTPRHKVTEMGQEVTMRCQPILGHNTVFWYRQTMMQGLELLAYFRNRAPLDDSGMPKDRFSAEMPDATLATLKIQPSEPRDSAVYFCASGLSGTGDEQFFGPGTRLTVL.

This clonotype was seen only a few times. The chain couples TRBV6-2 or TRBV6-3 to TRBJ2-1; 8 positions agree with TRBD1. Germline V gene data show CDR1 as MNHEY and CDR2 as SVGEGT. Trimming removed 4 bases from V and 3 bases from J; junction bases left unmatched: 14. This CDR3 is built from 18 residues. CDR3 residues: CASSFSGQENILYNEQFF. In DNA form, the CDR3 reads TGTGCCAGCAGTTTCTCGGGACAGGAGAACATCCTCTACAATGAGCAGTTCTTC.